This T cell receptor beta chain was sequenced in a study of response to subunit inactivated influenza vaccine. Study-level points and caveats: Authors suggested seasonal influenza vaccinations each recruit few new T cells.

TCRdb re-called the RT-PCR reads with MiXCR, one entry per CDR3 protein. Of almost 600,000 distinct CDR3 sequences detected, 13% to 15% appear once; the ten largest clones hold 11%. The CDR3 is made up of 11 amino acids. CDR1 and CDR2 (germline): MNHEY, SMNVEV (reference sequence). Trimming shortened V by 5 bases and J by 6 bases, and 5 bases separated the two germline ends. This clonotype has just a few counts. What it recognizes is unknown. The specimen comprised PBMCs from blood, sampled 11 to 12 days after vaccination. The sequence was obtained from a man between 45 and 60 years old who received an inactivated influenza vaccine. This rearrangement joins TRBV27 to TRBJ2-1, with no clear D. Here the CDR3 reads CASSNFNEQFF. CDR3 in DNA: TGTGCCAGCAGTAACTTCAATGAGCAGTTCTTC.